This T cell receptor beta chain is drawn from a study of a mutant IDH1 vaccine in newly diagnosed glioma. Profiling relied on immunoSEQ multiplex PCR, and the TCRdb table lists in-frame clones only, not all of them. The sample yields some 22,000 clones, around 80% seen once. About this clone itself: The antigen is undetermined.

Regarding time point: week 11, during vaccination. Vaccination comprised doses that each held 300 ug of mutant IDH1 20-mer peptide, plus topical imiquimod. CDR3 size: 15 residues. Trimming at V came to 5 bases and at J to 6 bases, leaving 4 bases not matched to a gene. The germline CDR1 and CDR2 sequences are SGHVS and FQNEAQ. The chain employs TRBV7-8 and TRBJ2-1; 13 bases fit TRBD2. Sequenced material: PBMCs, taken from a glioma patient whose treatment included an IDH1 peptide vaccine. The sequence came from a middle-aged man with glioma. CDR3 protein: CASSLGLAGTNEQFF. The CDR3 nucleotides are TGTGCCAGCAGCCTGGGACTAGCGGGGACCAATGAGCAGTTCTTC.